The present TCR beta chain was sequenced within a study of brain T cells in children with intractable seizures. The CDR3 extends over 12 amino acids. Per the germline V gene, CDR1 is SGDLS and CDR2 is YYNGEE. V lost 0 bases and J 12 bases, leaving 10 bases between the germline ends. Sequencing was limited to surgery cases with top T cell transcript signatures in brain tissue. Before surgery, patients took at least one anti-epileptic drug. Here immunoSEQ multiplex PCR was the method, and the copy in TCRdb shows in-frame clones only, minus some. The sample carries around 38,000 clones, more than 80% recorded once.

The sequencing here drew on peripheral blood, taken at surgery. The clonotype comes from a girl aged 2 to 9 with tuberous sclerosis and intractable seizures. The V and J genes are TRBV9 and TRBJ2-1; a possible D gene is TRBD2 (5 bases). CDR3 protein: CASSVGGSGQFF. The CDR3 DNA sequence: TGTGCCAGCAGCGTAGGGGGAAGCGGGCAGTTCTTC.